The 7 T cell receptor beta chains below all came from one sample that was sequenced in a study of shared clonotypes between healthy human individuals. Libraries were prepared by immunoSEQ multiplex PCR; TCRdb keeps only in-frame clonotypes and omits some of them. The sample holds more than 2 million clones, more than 90% seen once. The sequencing sample was made of naive CD4+ T cells sorted from blood. Stated subset: CD45RA+ positively selected. Every receptor here comes from a man aged 18 to 30 in good health.

This clone was seen only a few times. The chain has TRBV4-1 and TRBJ1-2; D is unclear. V dropped 1 base and J dropped 5 bases, with 8 bases sitting between them. The CDR3 length is 13 residues. CDR1 is MGHRA and CDR2 is YSYEKL in the germline V gene. The CDR3 DNA follows: TGCGCCAGCAGCCAAGGGTCAGGATATGGCTACACCTTC. Translated: CASSQGSGYGYTF.

As regards this clone: Other DNA sequences in the sample encode the same CDR3. The J gene is TRBJ2-3, the V gene TRBV7-9; 15 bases fit TRBD2. The CDR3 sequence is 16 residues long. Germline CDR1 SEHNR, CDR2 FQNEAQ (reference sequence). V shed 4 bases, J shed 4 bases, and the junction held 3 bases outside the gene matches. CDR3 residues: CASSSGLAGGPDTQYF. The CDR3 DNA reads as TGTGCCAGCAGCTCCGGACTAGCGGGAGGGCCAGATACGCAGTATTTT.

The CDR3 nucleotides are TGTGCCAGCAGACGTACATCATCCGGGACAGGGGGCATTGGCTACACCTTC. Protein: CASRRTSSGTGGIGYTF. This chain links TRBV28 with TRBJ1-2, with TRBD1 matching over 12 bases. CDR3 length: 17 amino acids. Germline V gene data show CDR1 as MDHEN and CDR2 as SYDVKM. Trimming removed 6 bases from V and 7 bases from J; junction bases left unmatched: 15.

The chain is built from TRBV2 and TRBJ2-7; either TRBD1 or TRBD2 may fit D (5 bases each). Trimming stripped 6 bases from V and 4 bases from J, with 13 bases between. The germline CDR1 and CDR2 sequences are SNHLY and FYNNEI. The CDR3 runs to 13 residues. Here the CDR3 DNA reads TGTGCCAGCAGCCTCGGGGCTGGGTACGAGCAGTACTTC. Translated: CASSLGAGYEQYF. The full variable domain, completed using reference TRBV2 and TRBJ2-7, is EPEVTQTPSHQVTQMGQEVILRCVPISNHLYFYWYRQILGQKVEFLVSFYNNEISEKSEIFDDQFSVERPDGSNFTLKIRSTKLEDSAMYFCASSLGAGYEQYFGPGTRLTVT.

This chain connects TRBV11-2 to TRBJ2-3; TRBD1 matches at 9 bases. The V gene end was trimmed by 4 bases and the J gene end by 1 base; junction bases not matched to a gene: 15. Germline V gives CDR1 SGHAT, CDR2 FQNNGV. There are 19 residues in the CDR3. The CDR3 DNA reads TGTGCCAGCAGCTCCGCCCTAGGTAGACAGGGGGAGGGCACAGATACGCAGTATTTT. This codes for CASSSALGRQGEGTDTQYF.

With respect to this clone: In the same sample, other DNA sequences code for this CDR3. J is TRBJ2-7 and V is TRBV7-9, with D unresolved. Germline loops: CDR1 SEHNR, CDR2 FQNEAQ (reference sequence). Trimming stripped 1 base from V and 1 base from J, with 8 bases between. This CDR3 has 14 amino acids. The CDR3 nucleotides are TGTGCCAGCAGCTTAGGACGGCAGTCCTACGAGCAGTACTTC. It translates to CASSLGRQSYEQYF.

The CDR3 spells CASSLFGRWQNTEAFF. CDR3 coding DNA: TGTGCCAGCAGCTTATTTGGTAGGTGGCAGAACACTGAAGCTTTCTTT. The J gene is TRBJ1-1, the V gene TRBV7-2, with D unresolved. Trimming stripped 2 bases from V and 1 base from J, with 14 bases between. The CDR3 has 16 amino acids. Germline lookup yields CDR1 SGHTA and CDR2 FQGNSA.